Following are 29 T cell receptor beta chains from one sample sequenced in a study of cytomegalovirus exposure and HLA in healthy donors listed by TCRdb under 2017. The library was prepared using the immunoSEQ multiplex PCR assay. TCRdb's version of the immuneACCESS table is confined to in-frame rearrangements and falls short of the full clone set. An unresolved V gene accounts for under half of the shortfall where checked; the remainder is of unknown origin. This sample lists 90,000 to 130,000 clones; 89% were detected once. Jointly, the top ten make up under 2% of the sample. Sequences were obtained from PBMCs. These receptors all come from a woman under 30 in good health and CMV-seronegative.

V usage is TRBV7-2 and J usage is TRBJ2-1; D uncertain. The CDR3 length is 14 residues. Germline V gene sequence: CDR1 SGHTA, CDR2 FQGNSA. V dropped 1 base and J dropped 0 bases, with 4 bases sitting between them. CDR3 amino acids: CASSLVSSYNEQFF. CDR3 DNA: TGTGCCAGCAGCTTAGTGAGCTCCTACAATGAGCAGTTCTTC.

The chain has TRBV25-1 and TRBJ2-3; TRBD2 agrees at 9 bases. The germline V gene encodes CDR1 MGHDK and CDR2 SYGVNS. The CDR3 is 16 amino acids. Losses at the gene ends were 1 base for V and 5 bases for J; bases not matched to a gene: 7. CDR3 sequence: CASSESAGGLQDTQYF. The CDR3 DNA follows: TGTGCCAGCAGTGAATCAGCGGGAGGACTTCAAGATACGCAGTATTTT.

The J gene is TRBJ2-1, the V gene TRBV28; D uncertain. This CDR3 spans 13 amino acids. Per the germline V gene, CDR1 is MDHEN and CDR2 is SYDVKM. V shed 7 bases and J shed 0 bases, with 7 bases lying between them. DNA for the CDR3: TGTGCCAGCACCGCGAGCTCCTACAATGAGCAGTTCTTC. This gives the protein CASTASSYNEQFF.

The chain couples TRBV2 to TRBJ2-5, with D perhaps matching TRBD1 (6 bases). Germline V lookup: CDR1 SNHLY, CDR2 FYNNEI. The V gene lost 4 bases and the J gene lost 2 bases, with 14 bases spanning the gap. The CDR3 is 15 amino acids. As DNA, the CDR3 is TGTGCCAGCAGTGGCCTTTCAGGGGAGCAAGAGACCCAGTACTTC. Translated, it gives CASSGLSGEQETQYF.

This clone appeared once. This sequence joins TRBV28 and TRBJ2-7, with TRBD2 matching 8 bases. Germline V gives CDR1 MDHEN, CDR2 SYDVKM. J lost 0 bases, V lost 6 bases, and 10 bases had no gene match. CDR3 length: 16 amino acids. CDR3 loop: CASSTATSASSYEQYF. In DNA form, the CDR3 reads TGTGCCAGCAGCACCGCGACTAGCGCGAGCTCCTACGAGCAGTACTTC.

The CDR3 DNA is TGTGCCAGCAGCACAAATGGACAGGCCGACGGGCCCCAGCATTTT. It specifies CASSTNGQADGPQHF. The V call is TRBV9, the J call TRBJ1-5, with 7 nucleotides matching TRBD1. The CDR3 runs to 15 residues. Germline V gene data show CDR1 as SGDLS and CDR2 as YYNGEE. V gave up 4 bases and J gave up 9 bases; unmatched junction bases: 13.

This chain links TRBV7-2 with TRBJ2-3; 9 positions match TRBD2. The CDR3 runs 19 residues. Germline loops: CDR1 SGHTA, CDR2 FQGNSA. The junction had 14 bases not matched to a gene; V was cut back by 1 base and J by 3 bases. The CDR3 DNA sequence: TGTGCCAGCAGCTTAGGATCGGGGCTAGCGGGGTTAGGGACAGATACGCAGTATTTT. This codes for CASSLGSGLAGLGTDTQYF.

The V gene is TRBV5-1, the J gene TRBJ1-3; D not resolved. CDR1 SGHRS and CDR2 YFSETQ come from the germline V gene. V dropped 7 bases and J dropped 0 bases, with 11 bases sitting between them. The CDR3 has 14 residues. The DNA of the CDR3 is TGCGCCAGCTCGGTTTCCCTCTCTGGAAACACCATATATTTT. It translates to CASSVSLSGNTIYF. Full variable domain (outside the CDR3, taken from reference TRBV5-1 and TRBJ1-3): KAGVTQTPRYLIKTRGQQVTLSCSPISGHRSVSWYQQTPGQGLQFLFEYFSETQRNKGNFPGRFSGRQFSNSRSEMNVSTLELGDSALYLCASSVSLSGNTIYFGEGSWLTVV.

V usage is TRBV9 and J usage is TRBJ2-2; 8 bases map to TRBD2. Germline-derived CDR1 and CDR2 are SGDLS and YYNGEE. V shed 3 bases and J 13 bases; nucleotides not matched to a gene: 8. The CDR3 has 13 amino acids. CDR3: CASSGETSAVLFF. The CDR3 DNA reads TGTGCCAGCAGCGGGGAGACTAGCGCGGTGCTGTTTTTT.

J is TRBJ2-7 and V is TRBV29-1; TRBD1 matches at 10 bases. This CDR3 has 13 amino acids. Germline assignment: CDR1 SQVTM and CDR2 ANQGSEA. The V and J ends lost 7 bases and 2 bases, in that order; junction bases with no gene match: 5. The CDR3 here is CSAGTGEPYEQYF. The CDR3 DNA reads as TGCAGCGCCGGGACAGGGGAACCCTACGAGCAGTACTTC.

This chain uses TRBV19 with TRBJ2-1, with TRBD2 as a possible D gene (7 bases). Trimming removed 4 bases from V and 6 bases from J, with 16 bases in between. Germline loops: CDR1 LNHDA, CDR2 SQIVND (reference sequence). CDR3 length: 15 residues. The DNA for the CDR3 is TGTGCCAGTAGTACCAAGGGGGGGCCCGTCAATGAGCAGTTCTTC. Its protein is CASSTKGGPVNEQFF. The full variable domain, completed using reference TRBV19 and TRBJ2-1, is DGGITQSPKYLFRKEGQNVTLSCEQNLNHDAMYWYRQDPGQGLRLIYYSQIVNDFQKGDIAEGYSVSREKKESFPLTVTSAQKNPTAFYLCASSTKGGPVNEQFFGPGTRLTVL.

This chain connects TRBV4-3 to TRBJ1-6; TRBD1 aligns across 8 bases. Trimming at V came to 4 bases and at J to 9 bases, leaving 8 bases not matched to a gene. Germline V gives CDR1 LGHNA, CDR2 YSLEER. The CDR3 has 15 residues. The DNA of the CDR3 is TGCGCCAGCAGCCCTGGACAGGGTATTCGTTCACCCCTCCACTTT. It specifies CASSPGQGIRSPLHF.

The chain combines TRBV6-5 with TRBJ1-2; TRBD1 matches at 10 bases. The CDR3 consists of 14 residues. Germline CDR1 and CDR2: MNHEY and SVGAGI. J gave up 8 bases and V 6 bases, and 9 bases lay outside the gene matches. CDR3 DNA sequence: TGTGCCAGCAGGTCAGCCGGGACAGGGGCCGGCTACACCTTC. Translation gives CASRSAGTGAGYTF.

This clone was picked up a small number of times. The V gene is TRBV27, the J gene TRBJ2-7; 7 bases agree with TRBD1. CDR1 and CDR2 from the germline V gene are MNHEY and SMNVEV (reference sequence). The CDR3 is 15 amino acids. The junction had 15 bases not matched to a gene; V was cut back by 6 bases and J by 7 bases. The CDR3: CASRESGTAVREQYF. In DNA, the CDR3 is TGTGCCAGCAGAGAGTCGGGGACAGCTGTGCGGGAGCAGTACTTC.

The chain has TRBV30 and TRBJ1-2, with 7 bases aligning to TRBD1. Germline trimming cut 0 bases from V and 5 bases from J; bases unmatched to any gene: 6. The CDR3 covers 14 residues. From germline, CDR1 is GTSNPN and CDR2 SVGIG (reference sequence). DNA for the CDR3: TGTGCCTGGAGTGTAGCCAGGGGGGCTTATGGCTACACCTTC. This encodes CAWSVARGAYGYTF.

This chain connects TRBV30 to TRBJ1-3; tentatively, D is TRBD1 (5 bases). Per germline, CDR1 GTSNPN and CDR2 SVGIG (reference sequence). V lost 2 bases and J lost 1, with 9 bases in between. CDR3 length equals 14 residues. DNA for the CDR3: TGTGCCTGGAGTTCCGGGGGGTCTGGAAACACCATATATTTT. Translating gives CAWSSGGSGNTIYF.

This rearrangement joins TRBV9 to TRBJ1-3, with a tentative D call TRBD1 (6 bases). Trimming shortened V by 0 bases and J by 8 bases, and 15 bases separated the two germline ends. CDR3 size: 15 residues. Germline V gene data show CDR1 as SGDLS and CDR2 as YYNGEE. CDR3 sequence (DNA): TGTGCCAGCAGCGTAGAAAACAGGGCCCGGGACACCATATATTTT. Translation gives CASSVENRARDTIYF.

CDR3 coding DNA: TGCAGCGTGACCGGGACAGGGAATAGCGTAGGGCAGACAACTAATGAAAAACTGTTTTTT. It yields the protein CSVTGTGNSVGQTTNEKLFF. The chain couples TRBV29-1 to TRBJ1-4; 9 nucleotides line up with TRBD1. The CDR3 is 20 residues long. Germline CDR1 reads SQVTM; CDR2 reads ANQGSEA. Trimming cost V 6 bases and J 0 bases; bases outside gene matches: 20.

The V gene is TRBV15, the J gene TRBJ2-1; 11 bases line up with TRBD2. The CDR3 is 17 amino acids. J lost 0 bases, V lost 3 bases, and 4 bases had no gene match. Germline values: CDR1 LNHNV, CDR2 YYDKDF (reference sequence). The CDR3 reads CATSRVAGGSSYNEQFF. Written as DNA, the CDR3 is TGTGCCACCAGCAGGGTAGCGGGAGGGAGCTCCTACAATGAGCAGTTCTTC.

The V and J genes are TRBV5-1 and TRBJ2-7, with 7 bases fitting TRBD1. Trimming took 0 bases from V and 1 from J; bases not matched to a gene: 7. This CDR3 comprises 16 residues. Germline V lookup: CDR1 SGHRS, CDR2 YFSETQ. The CDR3 loop reads CASSLGQGIISYEQYF. The DNA of the CDR3 is TGCGCCAGCAGCTTGGGACAGGGAATTATTTCCTACGAGCAGTACTTC.

This clone has just one count. The V gene is TRBV5-1, the J gene TRBJ2-2; 12 bases are shared with TRBD2. The CDR3 runs 18 residues. Germline CDR1 SGHRS, CDR2 YFSETQ. V lost 0 bases, J lost 0 bases, and 3 bases stayed unmatched. CDR3 bases: TGCGCCAGCAGCTTGGGACTAGCGGGAGACACGAACACCGGGGAGCTGTTTTTT. It codes for CASSLGLAGDTNTGELFF.

Only a few counts were recorded for this clone. This rearrangement joins TRBV4-3 to TRBJ1-2, with 8 bases identical to TRBD1. V lost 0 bases to trimming and J lost 4 bases; unmatched junction nucleotides: 7. Germline V CDR1 and CDR2: LGHNA, YSLEER. This CDR3 has 16 residues. The CDR3: CASSQDFQGAVYGYTF. The DNA for the CDR3 is TGCGCCAGCAGCCAAGACTTTCAGGGGGCTGTCTATGGCTACACCTTC.

The chain recombines TRBV14 with TRBJ2-5; D perhaps matches TRBD2 (5 bases). This CDR3 is 19 amino acids long. The germline V gene encodes CDR1 SGHDN and CDR2 FVKESK. Trimming pared 0 bases from V and 4 bases from J, leaving 24 bases between. In DNA, the CDR3 is TGTGCCAGCAGCCAAGATGGGGTATGGGCGGGCCTGCCCTCAGAGACCCAGTACTTC. Its translation: CASSQDGVWAGLPSETQYF.

This chain joins TRBV28 and TRBJ1-3; 7 positions match TRBD1. CDR1 is MDHEN, CDR2 SYDVKM, per germline. V lost 3 bases and J lost 0; bases outside the gene matches: 11. The CDR3 loop spans 18 amino acids. The CDR3 sequence: CASSFGDSRPSSGNTIYF. The CDR3 nucleotides read TGTGCCAGCAGTTTTGGGGACAGCCGACCGAGCTCTGGAAACACCATATATTTT. Complete variable domain (other parts from reference TRBV28 and TRBJ1-3): DVKVTQSSRYLVKRTGEKVFLECVQDMDHENMFWYRQDPGLGLRLIYFSYDVKMKEKGDIPEGYSVSREKKERFSLILESASTNQTSMYLCASSFGDSRPSSGNTIYFGEGSWLTVV.

This clone was recorded once. The chain is built from TRBV6-5 and TRBJ1-5, with TRBD1 matching over 7 bases. CDR3 length equals 15 residues. V was clipped by 5 bases and J by 1 base; unmatched bases: 5. From germline, CDR1 is MNHEY and CDR2 SVGAGI. The CDR3 protein is CASSTGTVSNQPQHF. The CDR3 nucleotides are TGTGCCAGCAGTACTGGGACAGTGAGCAATCAGCCCCAGCATTTT.

The V gene is TRBV6-6, the J gene TRBJ1-4; D unresolved. Germline V gene data show CDR1 as MNHNY and CDR2 as SVGAGI (reference sequence). The CDR3 contains 12 residues. Deletions cut 6 bases from V and 6 bases from J, with 8 bases between. DNA of the CDR3: TGTGCCAGCAGCCCGGTAGATGAAAAACTGTTTTTT. The encoded protein is CASSPVDEKLFF.

The chain uses TRBV6-5 and TRBJ1-6, with a possible D match to TRBD1 (6 bases). V was cut by 8 bases and J by 5 bases, with 13 bases left in between. CDR1 is MNHEY, CDR2 SVGAGI, per germline. This CDR3 has 14 residues. In DNA form, the CDR3 reads TGTGCCAGCCTTCCGGGACAAAATAATTCACCCCTCCACTTT. Amino acids: CASLPGQNNSPLHF.

This chain joins TRBV19 and TRBJ1-5; 7 nucleotides match TRBD1. CDR1 and CDR2 (germline): LNHDA, SQIVND (reference sequence). The CDR3 loop spans 15 amino acids. J lost 2 bases, V lost 9 bases, and 10 bases had no gene match. The CDR3 nucleotides are TGTGCCAGCCTGACAGGGATACGGGGCAATCAGCCCCAGCATTTT. Amino acids: CASLTGIRGNQPQHF. Full variable domain (remainder filled in from reference TRBV19 and TRBJ1-5): DGGITQSPKYLFRKEGQNVTLSCEQNLNHDAMYWYRQDPGQGLRLIYYSQIVNDFQKGDIAEGYSVSREKKESFPLTVTSAQKNPTAFYLCASLTGIRGNQPQHFGDGTRLSIL.

This clone showed up just once. Here the CDR3 DNA reads TGCGCCAGCAGCTTGGCGGGTGGGGCCGATGAGCAGTTCTTC. Encoded protein: CASSLAGGADEQFF. The chain is built from TRBV5-1 and TRBJ2-1, with D perhaps TRBD1 (5 bases). Germline V gives CDR1 SGHRS, CDR2 YFSETQ. V lost 0 bases, J lost 8 bases, and 12 bases lay in between. The length of the CDR3 is 14 residues.